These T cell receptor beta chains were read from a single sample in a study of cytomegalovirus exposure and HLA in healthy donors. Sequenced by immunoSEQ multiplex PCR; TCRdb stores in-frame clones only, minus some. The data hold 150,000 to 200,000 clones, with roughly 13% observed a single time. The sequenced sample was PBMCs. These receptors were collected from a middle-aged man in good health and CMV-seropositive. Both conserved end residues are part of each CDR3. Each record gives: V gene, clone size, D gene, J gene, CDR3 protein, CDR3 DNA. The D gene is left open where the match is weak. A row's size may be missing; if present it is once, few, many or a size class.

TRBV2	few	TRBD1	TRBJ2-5	CASRPMDRGGETQYF	TGTGCCAGCAGGCCTATGGACAGGGGAGGAGAGACCCAGTACTTC
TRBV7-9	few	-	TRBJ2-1	CASSLLATYSRNEQFF	TGTGCCAGCAGCCTCCTAGCGACTTACTCAAGGAATGAGCAGTTCTTC
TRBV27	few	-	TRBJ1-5	CASRPSGGNQPQHF	TGTGCCAGCAGACCCTCTGGAGGCAATCAGCCCCAGCATTTT
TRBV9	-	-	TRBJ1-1	CASSVDPRIGPEAFF	TGTGCCAGCAGCGTAGATCCGCGGATCGGCCCTGAAGCTTTCTTT
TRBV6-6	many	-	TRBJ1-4	CASSSAWAGEKLFF	TGTGCCAGCAGTTCCGCTTGGGCGGGTGAAAAACTGTTTTTT
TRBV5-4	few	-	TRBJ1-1	CASSPTDRNTEAFF	TGTGCCAGCAGCCCCACGGACAGGAACACTGAAGCTTTCTTT
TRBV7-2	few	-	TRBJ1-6	CASSPGGGVGNSPLHF	TGTGCCAGCAGCCCCGGGGGGGGAGTCGGCAATTCACCCCTCCACTTT
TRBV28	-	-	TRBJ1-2	CASSPGHLGYGYTF	TGTGCCAGCAGTCCCGGACACCTGGGCTATGGCTACACCTTC
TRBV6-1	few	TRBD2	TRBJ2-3	CASSAVAGGLSDTQYF	TGTGCCAGCAGTGCGGTAGCGGGGGGGCTTTCAGATACGCAGTATTTT
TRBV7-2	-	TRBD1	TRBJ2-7	CASSPPRGAGGYEQYF	TGTGCCAGCAGCCCACCTAGGGGAGCAGGGGGCTACGAGCAGTACTTC
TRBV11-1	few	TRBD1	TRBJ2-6	CASSLPGGGANVLTF	TGTGCCAGCAGCTTACCAGGGGGTGGGGCCAACGTCCTGACTTTC
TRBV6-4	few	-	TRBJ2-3	CASSVRGGDTQYF	TGTGCCAGCAGTGTAAGAGGGGGAGATACGCAGTATTTT
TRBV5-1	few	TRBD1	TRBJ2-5	CASSPTGGWETQYF	TGCGCCAGCAGCCCTACAGGGGGCTGGGAGACCCAGTACTTC
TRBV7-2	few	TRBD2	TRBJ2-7	CASSLPSGGRSSYEQYF	TGTGCCAGCAGCTTACCTAGCGGGGGGCGGAGCTCCTACGAGCAGTACTTC
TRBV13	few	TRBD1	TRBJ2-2	CASSSRQGAAGELFF	TGTGCCAGCAGCTCCCGACAGGGGGCCGCCGGGGAGCTGTTTTTT
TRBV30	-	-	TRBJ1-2	CARSPGARSNYGYTF	TGTGCCCGATCACCAGGGGCCAGATCTAACTATGGCTACACCTTC
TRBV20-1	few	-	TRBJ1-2	CNNKTGYTF	TGCAATAACAAAACTGGCTACACCTTC
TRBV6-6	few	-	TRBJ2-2	CASSYQGGTGELFF	TGTGCCAGCAGTTACCAAGGGGGCACCGGGGAGCTGTTTTTT
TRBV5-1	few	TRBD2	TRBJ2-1	CASSLESSGGANEQFF	TGCGCCAGCAGCTTGGAGTCTAGCGGGGGGGCTAATGAGCAGTTCTTC
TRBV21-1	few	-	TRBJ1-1	CASSKFRVRTEAFF	TGTGCCAGCAGCAAGTTCAGGGTGAGGACTGAAGCTTTCTTT
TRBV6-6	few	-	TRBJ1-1	CASSYAGSSSTEAFF	TGTGCCAGCAGTTACGCGGGATCGTCCAGCACTGAAGCTTTCTTT
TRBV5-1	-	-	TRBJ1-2	CASSLAAGKNYGYTF	TGCGCCAGCAGCTTGGCCGCAGGGAAAAACTATGGCTACACCTTC
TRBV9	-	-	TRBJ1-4	CASSVGLFATNEKLFF	TGTGCCAGCAGCGTAGGGCTGTTTGCAACTAATGAAAAACTGTTTTTT
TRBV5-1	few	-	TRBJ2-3	CASSFQGGDTQYF	TGCGCCAGCAGCTTTCAGGGAGGAGATACGCAGTATTTT